This passage covers 24 T cell receptor beta chains from one sample sequenced in a study of blood T cell repertoires in COVID-19. Method: immunoSEQ multiplex PCR; TCRdb's copy keeps in-frame clones and lacks some. The data contain 190,000 or so clones, about 81% of them seen just once; the ten biggest clones take up 12%. The sequenced sample consisted of peripheral blood. These receptors were obtained from an elderly woman with COVID-19, enrolled during active disease.

This clone was observed a single time. This chain uses TRBV19 with TRBJ2-1; 11 bases match TRBD1. Unmatched junction bases numbered 14, after V lost 5 bases and J lost 5 bases. Looked up from germline, CDR1 is LNHDA and CDR2 is SQIVND (reference sequence). CDR3 length equals 18 residues. This chain's CDR3 is CASSVDRGLEGRDNEQFF. DNA for the CDR3: TGTGCCAGTAGTGTGGACAGGGGGCTAGAGGGCCGGGACAATGAGCAGTTCTTC.

This clone came up once. V usage is TRBV9 and J usage is TRBJ2-1; 8 bases align to TRBD2. In germline, CDR1 is SGDLS, CDR2 YYNGEE. J gave up 4 bases and V 3 bases, and 3 bases lay outside the gene matches. This CDR3 has 14 amino acids. CDR3 nucleotide sequence: TGTGCCAGCAGCGCGGGGGGGAATTACAATGAGCAGTTCTTC. Protein product: CASSAGGNYNEQFF. Together with reference TRBV9 and TRBJ2-1, the CDR3 gives the full variable domain: DSGVTQTPKHLITATGQRVTLRCSPRSGDLSVYWYQQSLDQGLQFLIQYYNGEERAKGNILERFSAQQFPDLHSELNLSSLELGDSALYFCASSAGGNYNEQFFGPGTRLTVL.

The V gene is TRBV27, the J gene TRBJ2-1, with a tentative D call TRBD2 (5 bases). The CDR3 spans 15 residues. The germline V gene encodes CDR1 MNHEY and CDR2 SMNVEV (reference sequence). Trimming cost V 2 bases and J 2 bases, with 10 bases left between them. CDR3 protein: CASSLVSGTYNEQFF. The DNA of the CDR3 is TGTGCCAGCAGTTTAGTGTCGGGAACCTACAATGAGCAGTTCTTC.

The chain has TRBV27 and TRBJ2-7; possibly TRBD1 for D (5 bases). Germline CDR1 is MNHEY and CDR2 is SMNVEV (reference sequence). V was shortened by 2 bases and J by 5 bases, with 10 bases between the two germline ends. The CDR3 spans 13 residues. The chain's CDR3 is CASSLTGVHEQYF. In DNA form, the CDR3 reads TGTGCCAGCAGTTTAACAGGCGTCCACGAGCAGTACTTC.

The chain joins TRBV7-2 to TRBJ1-2; weak D call: TRBD1 (5 bases). The CDR3 sequence is 15 residues long. The V gene's germline CDR1 is SGHTA and CDR2 FQGNSA. Trimming removed 5 bases at V and 3 bases at J, with 16 bases between. The CDR3 loop reads CASSPHGGIDYGYTF. The DNA of the CDR3 is TGTGCCAGCAGCCCCCACGGGGGGATTGACTATGGCTACACCTTC. Supplemented by reference TRBV7-2 and TRBJ1-2, the full variable domain reads GAGVSQSPSNKVTEKGKDVELRCDPISGHTALYWYRQSLGQGLEFLIYFQGNSAPDKSGLPSDRFSAERTGGSVSTLTIQRTQQEDSAVYLCASSPHGGIDYGYTFGSGTRLTVV.

The chain combines TRBV6-6 with TRBJ1-4; 10 nucleotides line up with TRBD1. Trimming took 2 bases from V and 6 from J; bases not matched to a gene: 6. The germline gives CDR1 MNHNY, CDR2 SVGAGI (reference sequence). The CDR3 is 16 amino acids. CDR3 amino acids: CASSYPSGTGDEKLFF. The CDR3 nucleotides read TGTGCCAGCAGTTACCCCTCGGGGACAGGGGATGAAAAACTGTTTTTT.

This chain uses TRBV6-5 with TRBJ2-1; 10 positions agree with TRBD2. CDR1 MNHEY and CDR2 SVGAGI come from the germline V gene. The junction had 11 bases not matched to a gene; V was cut back by 4 bases and J by 8 bases. This CDR3 is 16 amino acids long. The CDR3 is CASSSPPSGSGDEQFF. The CDR3 coding sequence is TGTGCCAGCAGTTCCCCCCCTAGCGGGAGTGGGGATGAGCAGTTCTTC.

This clone was seen only a few times. The CDR3 DNA reads as TGTGCCAGCAGTGGGGGACAGGGAGGTCAGCCCCAGCATTTT. Residues: CASSGGQGGQPQHF. This rearrangement joins TRBV2 to TRBJ1-5; TRBD1 matches 9 bases. V trimming: 4 bases; J trimming: 6 bases; junction bases outside the gene matches: 4. The germline gives CDR1 SNHLY, CDR2 FYNNEI. The CDR3 consists of 14 residues.

This chain joins TRBV6-1 and TRBJ2-1; possible D gene TRBD1, 6 bases. The CDR3 extends over 15 amino acids. The germline V and J ends were trimmed by 2 bases and 0 bases, with 8 bases remaining between them. CDR1 is MNHNS, CDR2 SASEGT, per germline. For the CDR3, the DNA is TGTGCCAGCAGTGAACAGGGGAGCTCCTACAATGAGCAGTTCTTC. Amino acids: CASSEQGSSYNEQFF.

This chain uses TRBV23-1 with TRBJ2-7, with a tentative D call TRBD1 (6 bases). TRBV23-1 is an ORF, and what it does is uncertain. The CDR3 contains 14 residues. V lost 3 bases, J lost 2 bases, and 11 bases lay in between. The DNA of the CDR3 is TGCGCCAGCAGTCACCAGGACAGTACCTACGAGCAGTACTTC. This encodes CASSHQDSTYEQYF.

The V call is TRBV5-1, the J call TRBJ1-1; no clear D gene. The CDR3 has 14 amino acids. The germline V and J ends were trimmed by 3 bases and 4 bases, with 13 bases remaining between them. Germline CDR1 is SGHRS and CDR2 is YFSETQ. Here the CDR3 DNA reads TGCGCCAGCAGCTCGAGGAGTTTCTTCACTGAAGCTTTCTTT. This translates into CASSSRSFFTEAFF.

The J gene is TRBJ2-3, the V gene TRBV29-1; 7 bases align to TRBD1. Germline CDR1 is SQVTM and CDR2 is ANQGSEA. J lost 2 bases, V lost 7 bases, and 3 bases had no gene match. This CDR3 is 12 amino acids long. CDR3 in DNA: TGCAGCGCTCAGGGGGACACAGATACGCAGTATTTT. It codes for CSAQGDTDTQYF.

The genes are TRBV6-5 and TRBJ1-1; the D gene is possibly TRBD1 (6 bases). V was trimmed by 7 bases and J by 5 bases, leaving 8 bases between them. This CDR3 region has 11 residues. CDR1 and CDR2 (germline): MNHEY, SVGAGI. The CDR3 sequence: CASKGGTEAFF. The CDR3 bases are TGTGCCAGCAAGGGGGGGACTGAAGCTTTCTTT.

This clone was seen a handful of times. This chain connects TRBV1 to TRBJ2-3; TRBD2, the table's D call, lacks a check against the DNA. TRBV1 is a listed pseudogene. The CDR3 runs 16 residues. The CDR3 DNA follows: TGCACCAGCAGCCAAGAATACCTAGCGGGACGAGATACGCAGTATTTT. This codes for CTSSQEYLAGRDTQYF.

The DNA of the CDR3 is TGTGCCAGCAGCGGATGGGACAGGGTCGGGGAGACCCAGTACTTC. Translating it yields CASSGWDRVGETQYF. The rearrangement joins TRBV7-9 to TRBJ2-5, with 9 bases matching TRBD1. Per germline, CDR1 SEHNR and CDR2 FQNEAQ (reference sequence). This CDR3 contains 15 residues. Losses at the gene ends were 5 bases for V and 5 bases for J; bases not matched to a gene: 9. The variable domain in full, with the rest retrieved from reference TRBV7-9 and TRBJ2-5, is DTGVSQNPRHKITKRGQNVTFRCDPISEHNRLYWYRQTLGQGPEFLTYFQNEAQLEKSRLLSDRFSAERPKGSFSTLEIQRTEQGDSAMYLCASSGWDRVGETQYFGPGTRLLVL.

This clone was detected once. The chain uses TRBV28 and TRBJ2-7; TRBD1 might be the D (6 bases). Trimming stripped 4 bases from V and 4 bases from J, with 17 bases between. Germline-derived CDR1 and CDR2 are MDHEN and SYDVKM. The CDR3 is 15 residues long. CDR3 nucleotide sequence: TGTGCCAGCAGTTCGGAGTTGACAGGCCGGTACGAGCAGTACTTC. Translation gives CASSSELTGRYEQYF.

The chain couples TRBV7-3 to TRBJ2-3; TRBD2 aligns across 13 bases. This CDR3 is built from 17 residues. After removal of 5 bases from V and 0 bases from J, the junction contained 5 bases not matched to a gene. CDR1 is SGHTA, CDR2 FQGTGA, per germline. The CDR3 bases are TGTGCCAGCAGCAAGACTAGCGGGGGGCCTAGCACAGATACGCAGTATTTT. It yields the protein CASSKTSGGPSTDTQYF.

The chain recombines TRBV18 with TRBJ1-2; 7 nucleotides align to TRBD1. V dropped 3 bases and J dropped 4; count of bases not matched to a gene: 5. From germline, CDR1 is KGHSH and CDR2 LQKENI. The CDR3 contains 14 residues. The CDR3 DNA sequence: TGTGCCAGCTCACCCGGGACAGAACTCTATGGCTACACCTTC. Translating gives CASSPGTELYGYTF.

The V and J genes are TRBV11-2 and TRBJ2-5, with TRBD1 as a possible D gene (5 bases). Germline assignment: CDR1 SGHAT and CDR2 FQNNGV. This CDR3 contains 13 residues. V dropped 4 bases and J dropped 4 bases, with 10 bases sitting between them. The DNA for the CDR3 is TGTGCCAGCAGCTCGGACAATGGAGAGACCCAGTACTTC. Amino acid sequence: CASSSDNGETQYF.

The chain uses TRBV28 and TRBJ1-3; 7 nucleotides agree with TRBD1. Germline CDR1 MDHEN, CDR2 SYDVKM. J gave up 5 bases and V 2 bases, and 3 bases lay outside the gene matches. The CDR3 contains 14 residues. In DNA, the CDR3 is TGTGCCAGCAGTTTAGGGACAGCCAGAAACACCATATATTTT. It specifies CASSLGTARNTIYF.

This sequence joins TRBV10-3 and TRBJ2-7; 10 nucleotides agree with TRBD1. Germline CDR1 reads ENHRY; CDR2 reads SYGVKD. There are 14 residues in the CDR3. Trimming cost V 6 bases and J 7 bases; bases outside gene matches: 9. DNA of the CDR3: TGTGCCATCAGACAGGACAGGGGGAATGGGGAGCAGTACTTC. The encoded protein is CAIRQDRGNGEQYF.

The chain couples TRBV7-9 to TRBJ1-2; 8 bases agree with TRBD1. V gave up 5 bases and J gave up 5 bases; unmatched junction bases: 7. CDR1 is SEHNR, CDR2 FQNEAQ, per germline (reference sequence). CDR3 length: 14 amino acids. The CDR3 bases are TGTGCCAGCAGCGCCGGACAGGGCTCATATGGCTACACCTTC. It translates to CASSAGQGSYGYTF.

The CDR3, as DNA: TGTGCCACCTCTCCACCGGGACACAGCCCTTTGAACACCGGGGAGCTGTTTTTT. Amino acids: CATSPPGHSPLNTGELFF. This rearrangement joins TRBV19 to TRBJ2-2; D might be TRBD1 (6 bases). This CDR3 comprises 18 residues. V was pared by 10 bases and J by 1 base, with 25 bases between. CDR1 and CDR2 (germline): LNHDA, SQIVND (reference sequence). The whole variable domain, remainder taken from reference TRBV19 and TRBJ2-2, is DGGITQSPKYLFRKEGQNVTLSCEQNLNHDAMYWYRQDPGQGLRLIYYSQIVNDFQKGDIAEGYSVSREKKESFPLTVTSAQKNPTAFYLCATSPPGHSPLNTGELFFGEGSRLTVL.

Concerning this clone itself: A junction end diverges from the germline sequence, so it may reflect a read error. The rearrangement links TRBV6-5 to TRBJ1-1, with D maybe TRBD1 (5 bases). Germline V gene data show CDR1 as MNHEY and CDR2 as SVGAGI. The CDR3 spans 14 residues. As DNA, the CDR3 is TGTGCCAGCAGCGCTACTCCGACAGTCCTGAAAACGCAATTT. Its protein is CASSATPTVLKTQF.